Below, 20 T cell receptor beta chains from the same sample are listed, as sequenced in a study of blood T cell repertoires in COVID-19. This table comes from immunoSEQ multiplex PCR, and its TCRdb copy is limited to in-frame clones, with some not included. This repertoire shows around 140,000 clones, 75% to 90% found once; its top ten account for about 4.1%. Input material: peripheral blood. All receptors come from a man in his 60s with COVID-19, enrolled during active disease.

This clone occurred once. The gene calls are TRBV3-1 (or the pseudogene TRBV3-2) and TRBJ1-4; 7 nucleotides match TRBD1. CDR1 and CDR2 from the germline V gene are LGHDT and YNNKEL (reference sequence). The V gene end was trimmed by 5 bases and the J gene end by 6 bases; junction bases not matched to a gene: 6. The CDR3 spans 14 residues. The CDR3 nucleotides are TGTGCCAGCAGCGACAGGGCTGGTCATGAAAAACTGTTTTTT. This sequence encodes CASSDRAGHEKLFF.

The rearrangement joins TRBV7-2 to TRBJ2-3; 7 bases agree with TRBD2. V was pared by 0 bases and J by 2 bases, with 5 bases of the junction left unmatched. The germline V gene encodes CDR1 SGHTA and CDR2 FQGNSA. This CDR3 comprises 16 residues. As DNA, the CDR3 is TGTGCCAGCAGCTTAGCGTCGGGGGGACCCACAGATACGCAGTATTTT. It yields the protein CASSLASGGPTDTQYF.

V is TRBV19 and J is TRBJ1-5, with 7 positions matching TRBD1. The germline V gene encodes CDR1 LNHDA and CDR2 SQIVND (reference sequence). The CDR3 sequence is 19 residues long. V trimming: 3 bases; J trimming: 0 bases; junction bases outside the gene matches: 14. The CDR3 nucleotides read TGTGCCAGTAGTATCCCTCGCCGCGGGACAGTACATAGCAATCAGCCCCAGCATTTT. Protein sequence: CASSIPRRGTVHSNQPQHF. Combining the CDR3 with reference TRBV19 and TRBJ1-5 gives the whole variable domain DGGITQSPKYLFRKEGQNVTLSCEQNLNHDAMYWYRQDPGQGLRLIYYSQIVNDFQKGDIAEGYSVSREKKESFPLTVTSAQKNPTAFYLCASSIPRRGTVHSNQPQHFGDGTRLSIL.

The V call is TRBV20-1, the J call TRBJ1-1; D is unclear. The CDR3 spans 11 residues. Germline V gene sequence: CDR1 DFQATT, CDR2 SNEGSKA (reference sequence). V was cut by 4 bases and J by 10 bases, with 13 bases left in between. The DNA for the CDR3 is TGCAGTGCTACCTGGGAGTTAGGAGCTTTCTTT. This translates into CSATWELGAFF.

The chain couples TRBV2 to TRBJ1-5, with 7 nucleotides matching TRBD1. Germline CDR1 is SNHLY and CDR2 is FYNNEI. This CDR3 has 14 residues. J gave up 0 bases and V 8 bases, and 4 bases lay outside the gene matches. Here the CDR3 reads CASVRDSSNQPQHF. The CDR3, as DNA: TGTGCCAGCGTCCGGGACAGTAGCAATCAGCCCCAGCATTTT.

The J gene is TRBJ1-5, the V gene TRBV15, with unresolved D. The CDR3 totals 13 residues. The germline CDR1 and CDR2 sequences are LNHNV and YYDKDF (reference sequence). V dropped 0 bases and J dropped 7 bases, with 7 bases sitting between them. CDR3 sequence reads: CATSRDLGQPQHF. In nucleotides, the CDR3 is TGTGCCACCAGCAGAGATTTGGGCCAGCCCCAGCATTTT.

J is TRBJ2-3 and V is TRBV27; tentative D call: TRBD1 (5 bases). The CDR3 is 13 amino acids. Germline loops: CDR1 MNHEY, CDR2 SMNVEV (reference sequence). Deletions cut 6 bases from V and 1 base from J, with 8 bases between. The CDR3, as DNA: TGTGCCAGCAGGGGGCTTGGCACAGATACGCAGTATTTT. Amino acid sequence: CASRGLGTDTQYF.

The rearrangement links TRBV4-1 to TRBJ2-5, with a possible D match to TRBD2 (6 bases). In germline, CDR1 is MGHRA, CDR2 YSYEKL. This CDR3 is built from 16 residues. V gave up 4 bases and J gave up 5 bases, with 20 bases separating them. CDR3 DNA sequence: TGCGCCAGCAGCCGTATACTCAGGGTGGCGGGGGAGACCCAGTACTTC. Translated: CASSRILRVAGETQYF.

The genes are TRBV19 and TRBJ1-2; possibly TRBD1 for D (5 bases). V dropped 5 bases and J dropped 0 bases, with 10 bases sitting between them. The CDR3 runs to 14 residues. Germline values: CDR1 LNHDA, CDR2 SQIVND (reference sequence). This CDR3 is CASSSGPANYGYTF. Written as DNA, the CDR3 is TGTGCCAGTAGTTCAGGGCCGGCTAACTATGGCTACACCTTC.

The CDR3 DNA sequence: TGTGCCAGCAGCTTGGCACAGGGGGCGGGTAATTCACCCCTCCACTTT. This codes for CASSLAQGAGNSPLHF. This rearrangement joins TRBV5-4 to TRBJ1-6, with 9 bases lining up with TRBD1. With 0 bases clipped from V and 6 bases from J, the junction kept 4 bases outside the gene matches. This CDR3 has 16 residues. The germline CDR1 and CDR2 sequences are SGHNT and YYREEE (reference sequence).

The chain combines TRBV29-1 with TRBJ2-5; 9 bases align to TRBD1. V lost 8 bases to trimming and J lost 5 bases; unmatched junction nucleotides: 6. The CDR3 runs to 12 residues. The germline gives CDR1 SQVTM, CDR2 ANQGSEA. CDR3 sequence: CSSQGAGETQYF. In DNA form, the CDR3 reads TGCAGCTCACAGGGGGCTGGGGAGACCCAGTACTTC.

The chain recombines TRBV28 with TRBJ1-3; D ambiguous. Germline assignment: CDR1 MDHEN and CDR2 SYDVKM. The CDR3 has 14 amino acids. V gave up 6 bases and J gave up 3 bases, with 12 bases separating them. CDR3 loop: CASSSLGSGNTIYF. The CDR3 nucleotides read TGTGCCAGCAGCTCCCTGGGGAGTGGAAACACCATATATTTT.

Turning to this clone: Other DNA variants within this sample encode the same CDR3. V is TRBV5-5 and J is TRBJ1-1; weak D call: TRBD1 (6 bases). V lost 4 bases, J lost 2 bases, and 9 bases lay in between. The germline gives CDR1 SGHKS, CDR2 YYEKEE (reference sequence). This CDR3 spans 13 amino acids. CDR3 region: CASSLRGNTEAFF. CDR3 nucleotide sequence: TGTGCCAGCAGCCTCAGGGGTAACACTGAAGCTTTCTTT. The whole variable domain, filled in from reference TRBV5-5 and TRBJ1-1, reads DAGVTQSPTHLIKTRGQQVTLRCSPISGHKSVSWYQQVLGQGPQFIFQYYEKEERGRGNFPDRFSARQFPNYSSELNVNALLLGDSALYLCASSLRGNTEAFFGQGTRLTVV.

The CDR3 sequence is CASRFDSVSGYTF. CDR3 nucleotide sequence: TGTGCCAGCAGATTTGACAGTGTCTCTGGCTACACCTTC. V is TRBV6-5 and J is TRBJ1-2; D may be TRBD1 (5 bases). Germline loops: CDR1 MNHEY, CDR2 SVGAGI. V was trimmed by 6 bases and J by 7 bases, leaving 15 bases between them. This CDR3 comprises 13 residues.

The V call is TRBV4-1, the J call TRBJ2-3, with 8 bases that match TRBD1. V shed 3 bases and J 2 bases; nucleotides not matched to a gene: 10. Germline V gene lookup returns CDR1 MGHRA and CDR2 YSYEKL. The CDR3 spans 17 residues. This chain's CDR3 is CASSHLLGQGHTDTQYF. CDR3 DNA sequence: TGCGCCAGCAGCCACCTCCTCGGACAGGGCCACACAGATACGCAGTATTTT.

CDR3: CASNLSGRDGYTF. CDR3 coding DNA: TGTGCCAGCAATCTATCAGGGAGGGATGGCTACACCTTC. This chain links TRBV12-3 or TRBV12-4 with TRBJ1-2; D possibly corresponds to TRBD1 (5 bases). Trimming left V 7 bases short and J 6 bases short, with 15 bases between. The CDR3 has 13 residues.

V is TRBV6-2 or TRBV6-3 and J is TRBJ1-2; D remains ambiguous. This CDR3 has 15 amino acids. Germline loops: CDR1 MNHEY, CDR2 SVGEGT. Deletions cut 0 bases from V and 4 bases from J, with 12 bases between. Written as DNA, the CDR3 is TGTGCCAGCAGTTACTCAGGCGGAAGCCTCTATGGCTACACCTTC. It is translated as CASSYSGGSLYGYTF.

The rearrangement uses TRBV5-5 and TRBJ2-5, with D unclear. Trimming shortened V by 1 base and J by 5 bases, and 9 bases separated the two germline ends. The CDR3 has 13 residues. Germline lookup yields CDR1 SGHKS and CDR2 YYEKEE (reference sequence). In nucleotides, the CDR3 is TGTGCCAGCAGCTTGATAACTGTCGAGACCCAGTACTTC. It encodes CASSLITVETQYF.

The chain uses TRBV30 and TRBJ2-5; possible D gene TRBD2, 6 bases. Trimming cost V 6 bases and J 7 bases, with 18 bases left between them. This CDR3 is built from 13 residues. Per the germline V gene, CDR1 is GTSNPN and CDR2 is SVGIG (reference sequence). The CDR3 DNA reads TGTGCCTGTACCGGGAGCTCGAGGGGGACCCAGTACTTC. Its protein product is CACTGSSRGTQYF.

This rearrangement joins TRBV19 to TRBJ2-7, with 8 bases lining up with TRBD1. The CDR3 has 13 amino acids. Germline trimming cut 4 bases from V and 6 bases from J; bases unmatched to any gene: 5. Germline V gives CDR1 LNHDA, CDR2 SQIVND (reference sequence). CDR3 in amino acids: CASSRRTGIEQYF. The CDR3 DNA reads TGTGCCAGTAGTAGACGGACAGGGATCGAGCAGTACTTC.